The clone carrying this T cell receptor beta chain is medium-sized by frequency. Its specificity is not known. One tube held mixed TRB-A and TRB-B primer pools for touch-down PCR. TCRdb re-called the multiplex PCR reads; one entry per CDR3 protein, DNA not given. The table for this sample gives thousands of distinct CDR3 sequences. These data are taken from a study of T cell clusters in autoimmune cytopenias. Study findings and constraints: A dominant lymphoma-associated repertoire apparently masked the cluster-lack signature in secondary cytopenia versus chronic lymphocytic leukemia. Primary autoimmune cytopenia patients seemingly lacked the physiological T cell clusters found in healthy donors.

TRB amplification used around 0.25 ug of peripheral blood genomic DNA. Germline loops: CDR1 SGHTA, CDR2 FQGTGA. The CDR3 length is 17 residues. This receptor was taken from a human donor with an autoimmune cytopenia or autoimmune hepatitis (not recorded which). Sequenced sample: peripheral blood. The chain recombines TRBV7-3 with TRBJ2-1; without DNA, the TCRdb call of TRBD2 cannot be checked. The CDR3: CASSLGTSGSFYNEQFF.